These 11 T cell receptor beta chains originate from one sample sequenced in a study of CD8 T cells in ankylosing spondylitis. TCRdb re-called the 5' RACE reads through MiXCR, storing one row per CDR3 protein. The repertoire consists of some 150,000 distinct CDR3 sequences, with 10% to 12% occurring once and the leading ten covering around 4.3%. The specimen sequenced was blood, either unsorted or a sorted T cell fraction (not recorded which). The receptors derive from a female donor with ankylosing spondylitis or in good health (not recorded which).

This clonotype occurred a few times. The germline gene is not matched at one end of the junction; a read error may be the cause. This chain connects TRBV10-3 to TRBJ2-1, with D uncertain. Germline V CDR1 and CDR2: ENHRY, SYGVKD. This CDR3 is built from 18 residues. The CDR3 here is CAFSLVVDSQISYNEQFF. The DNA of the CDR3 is TGTGCCTTCAGTTTAGTGGTCGACTCCCAGATTTCGTACAATGAGCAGTTCTTC.

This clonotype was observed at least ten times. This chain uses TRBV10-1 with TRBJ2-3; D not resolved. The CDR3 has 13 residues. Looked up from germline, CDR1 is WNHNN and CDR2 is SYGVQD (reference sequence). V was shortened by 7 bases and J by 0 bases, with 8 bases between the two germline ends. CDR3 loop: CASTSSSTDTQYF. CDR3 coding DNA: TGCGCCAGCACCTCGTCTAGCACAGATACGCAGTATTTT.

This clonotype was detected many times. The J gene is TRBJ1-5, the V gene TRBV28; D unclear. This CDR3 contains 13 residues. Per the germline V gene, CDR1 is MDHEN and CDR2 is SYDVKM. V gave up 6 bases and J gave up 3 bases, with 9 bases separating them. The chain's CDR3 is CASSPNPNQPQHF. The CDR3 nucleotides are TGTGCCAGCAGCCCTAATCCCAATCAGCCCCAGCATTTT.

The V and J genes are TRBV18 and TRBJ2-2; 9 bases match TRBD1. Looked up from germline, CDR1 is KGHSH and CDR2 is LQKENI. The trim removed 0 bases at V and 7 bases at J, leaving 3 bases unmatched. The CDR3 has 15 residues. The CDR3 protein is CASSPPGTGLGELFF. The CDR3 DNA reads TGTGCCAGCTCACCACCTGGGACAGGGCTCGGGGAGCTGTTTTTT.

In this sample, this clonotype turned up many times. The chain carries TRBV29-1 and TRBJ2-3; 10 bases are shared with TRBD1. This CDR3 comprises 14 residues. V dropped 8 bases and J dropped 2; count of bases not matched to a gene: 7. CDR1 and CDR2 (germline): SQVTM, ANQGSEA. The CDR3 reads CSPSGTGDTDTQYF. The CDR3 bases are TGCAGCCCTTCCGGGACAGGGGACACAGATACGCAGTATTTT.

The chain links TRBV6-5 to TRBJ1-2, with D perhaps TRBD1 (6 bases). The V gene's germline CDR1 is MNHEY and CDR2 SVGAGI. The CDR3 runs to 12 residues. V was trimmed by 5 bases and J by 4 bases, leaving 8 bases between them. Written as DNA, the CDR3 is TGTGCCAGCAGTCAGACAGGCTATGGCTACACCTTC. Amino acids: CASSQTGYGYTF.

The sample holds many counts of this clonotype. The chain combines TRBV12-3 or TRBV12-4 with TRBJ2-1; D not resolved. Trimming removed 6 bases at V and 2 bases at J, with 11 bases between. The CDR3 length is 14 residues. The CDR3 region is CASRGDLTYNEQFF. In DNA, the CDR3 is TGTGCCAGCAGGGGCGACTTAACCTACAATGAGCAGTTCTTC.

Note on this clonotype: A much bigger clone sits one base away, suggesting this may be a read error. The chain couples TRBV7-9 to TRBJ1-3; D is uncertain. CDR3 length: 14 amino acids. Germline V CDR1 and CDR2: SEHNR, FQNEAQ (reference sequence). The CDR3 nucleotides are TGTGCCAGCAGCCTGTACCGCTCTGGAAACACCACATATTTT. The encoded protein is CASSLYRSGNTTYF.

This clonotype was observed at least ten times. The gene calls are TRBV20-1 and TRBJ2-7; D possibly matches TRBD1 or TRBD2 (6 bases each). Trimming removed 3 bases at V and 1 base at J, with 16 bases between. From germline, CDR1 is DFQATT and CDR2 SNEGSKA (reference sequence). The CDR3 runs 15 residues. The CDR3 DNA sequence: TGCAGTGCTAGCCCGCGCCGGGGGCTATCCTACGAGCAGTACTTC. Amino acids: CSASPRRGLSYEQYF.

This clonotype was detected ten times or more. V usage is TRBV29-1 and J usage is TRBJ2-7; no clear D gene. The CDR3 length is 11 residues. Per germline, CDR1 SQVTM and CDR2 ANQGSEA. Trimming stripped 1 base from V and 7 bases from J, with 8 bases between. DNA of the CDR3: TGCAGCGTTGAAGTAGCTTCGGAGCAGTACTTC. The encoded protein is CSVEVASEQYF.

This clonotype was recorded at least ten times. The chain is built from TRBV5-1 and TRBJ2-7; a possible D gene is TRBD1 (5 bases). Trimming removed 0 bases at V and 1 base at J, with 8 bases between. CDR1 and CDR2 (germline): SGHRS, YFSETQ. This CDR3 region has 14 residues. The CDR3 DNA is TGCGCCAGCAGCTTGGGACAGAGGTCCTACGAGCAGTACTTC. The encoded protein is CASSLGQRSYEQYF.